This TCR beta chain derives from a study of neoadjuvant anti-PD-1 for oral cavity cancer. These newly diagnosed stage II-IVA oral cavity squamous cell carcinoma patients had no prior systemic or radiation treatment. PBMCs were not maintained or expanded in culture before analysis. The CDR3 consists of 13 residues. V was trimmed by 4 bases and J by 6 bases, leaving 9 bases between them. Germline CDR1 WNHNN, CDR2 SYGVQD (reference sequence). Sequenced by immunoSEQ multiplex PCR; TCRdb stores in-frame clones only, minus some. This sample carries 84,000 or so clones, approximately 80% of them seen once, and the ten largest clones take 2.5% to 4%.

The source is a person between 35 and 79 years old with oral cavity squamous cell carcinoma. Here the sequenced sample was PBMCs, taken before nivolumab (anti-PD-1) treatment. The chain is built from TRBV10-1 and TRBJ2-2; perhaps TRBD1 as D (5 bases). The CDR3 here is CASSVTRAGELFF. CDR3 nucleotides: TGCGCCAGCAGTGTGACCAGGGCCGGGGAGCTGTTTTTT.